The present TCR beta chain was sequenced within a study of T cell responses to AZD1222 COVID-19 vaccine. This clone was recorded a few times. Only in-frame clones appear in the TCRdb table, and some are missing; sequencing was by immunoSEQ multiplex PCR. The table includes 100,000 or so clones, about 87% detected once. CDR1 SGHKS and CDR2 YYEKEE come from the germline V gene (reference sequence). There are 15 residues in the CDR3. The junction had 8 bases not matched to a gene; V was cut back by 5 bases and J by 4 bases. The rearrangement links TRBV5-5 to TRBJ1-2, with TRBD1 identical over 10 bases. The sequences come from peripheral blood, collected on day 0 of AZD1222 vaccination. The sequence was collected from an adult in good health. The CDR3 reads CASSLGQGGGYGYTF. The CDR3 DNA is TGTGCCAGCAGTCTCGGACAGGGGGGAGGCTATGGCTACACCTTC. The whole variable domain, filled in from reference TRBV5-5 and TRBJ1-2, reads DAGVTQSPTHLIKTRGQQVTLRCSPISGHKSVSWYQQVLGQGPQFIFQYYEKEERGRGNFPDRFSARQFPNYSSELNVNALLLGDSALYLCASSLGQGGGYGYTFGSGTRLTVV.